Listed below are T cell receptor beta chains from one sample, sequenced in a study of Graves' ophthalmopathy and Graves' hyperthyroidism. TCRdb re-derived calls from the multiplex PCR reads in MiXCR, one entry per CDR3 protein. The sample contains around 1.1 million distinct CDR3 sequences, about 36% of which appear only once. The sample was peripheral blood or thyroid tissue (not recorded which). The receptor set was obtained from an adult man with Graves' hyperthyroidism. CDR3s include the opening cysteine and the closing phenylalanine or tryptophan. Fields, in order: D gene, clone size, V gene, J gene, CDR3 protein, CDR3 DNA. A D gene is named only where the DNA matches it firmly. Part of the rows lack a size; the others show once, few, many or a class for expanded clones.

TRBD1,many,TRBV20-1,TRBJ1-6,CSALRQGGNSPLHF,TGCAGTGCCCTAAGACAGGGAGGGAATTCACCCCTCCACTTT
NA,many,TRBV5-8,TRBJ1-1,CASTYMGDTEAFF,TGTGCCAGCACTTATATGGGGGACACTGAAGCTTTCTTT
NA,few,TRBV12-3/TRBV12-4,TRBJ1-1,CASSKRGRNTEAFF,TGTGCCAGCAGTAAGAGGGGCAGGAACACTGAAGCTTTCTTT
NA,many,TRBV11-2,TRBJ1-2,CASSFSQGYTF,TGTGCCAGCAGCTTTTCGCAGGGCTACACCTTC
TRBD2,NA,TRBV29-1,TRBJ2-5,CSVIPGLADPRGETQYF,TGCAGCGTTATACCGGGACTAGCGGACCCGCGAGGGGAGACCCAGTACTTC
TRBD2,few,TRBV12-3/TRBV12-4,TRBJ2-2,CASSGGLAVTGELFF,TGTGCCAGCAGCGGGGGACTAGCTGTGACCGGGGAGCTGTTTTTT
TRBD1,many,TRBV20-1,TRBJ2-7,CSARLTGSEQYF,TGCAGTGCTAGACTGACAGGGAGCGAGCAGTACTTC
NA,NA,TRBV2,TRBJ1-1,CAIDRPRNVNTEAFF,TGTGCCATAGACAGGCCCCGTAATGTGAACACTGAAGCTTTCTTT
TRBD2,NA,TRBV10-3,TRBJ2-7,CASDSSGRSRAGVSYEQYF,TGTGCCAGCGACTCCAGTGGCAGGTCCAGAGCGGGAGTCTCCTACGAGCAGTACTTC
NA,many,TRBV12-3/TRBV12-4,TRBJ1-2,CASSFGRAAGGYTF,TGTGCCAGCAGTTTTGGCAGGGCAGCCGGTGGCTACACCTTC
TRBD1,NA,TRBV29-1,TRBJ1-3,CSPTGGSGNTIYF,TGCAGCCCGACAGGGGGCTCTGGAAACACCATATATTTT
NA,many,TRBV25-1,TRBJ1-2,CASSDRTHYGYTF,TGTGCCAGCAGTGACAGGACCCACTATGGCTACACCTTC
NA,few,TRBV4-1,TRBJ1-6,CASSQPGTGSPLHF,TGCGCCAGCAGCCAACCGGGTACGGGTTCACCCCTCCACTTT
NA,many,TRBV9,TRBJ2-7,CASSVAGLPSYEQYF,TGTGCCAGCAGCGTAGCGGGCCTACCATCCTACGAGCAGTACTTC
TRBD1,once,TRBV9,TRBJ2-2,CASSSRDRVSTGELFF,TGTGCCAGCAGCTCCCGGGACAGGGTTAGCACCGGGGAGCTGTTTTTT
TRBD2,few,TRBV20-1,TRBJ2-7,CSARDTSRGINYEQYF,TGCAGTGCTAGAGATACGTCGCGGGGGATCAACTACGAGCAGTACTTC
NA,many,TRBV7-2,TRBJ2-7,CASSLERGLSYEQYF,TGTGCCAGCAGCTTAGAAAGAGGGTTATCCTACGAGCAGTACTTC
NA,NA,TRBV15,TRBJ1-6,CATSRDRSGESSYNSPLHF,TGTGCCACCAGCAGAGATCGCAGTGGAGAGAGCTCCTATAATTCACCCCTCCACTTT
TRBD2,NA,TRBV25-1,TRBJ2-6,CASSVEAGGSGANVLTF,TGTGCCAGCAGCGTTGAAGCGGGAGGGTCTGGGGCCAACGTCCTGACTTTC
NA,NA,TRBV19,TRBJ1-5,CASSIITSNQPQHF,TGTGCCAGTAGTATAATTACCAGCAATCAGCCCCAGCATTTT
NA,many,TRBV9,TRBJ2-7,CASSVGTNYEQYF,TGTGCCAGCAGCGTAGGGACTAACTACGAGCAGTACTTC
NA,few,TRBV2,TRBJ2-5,CASTGQGGETQYF,TGTGCCAGTACAGGACAGGGAGGGGAGACCCAGTACTTC
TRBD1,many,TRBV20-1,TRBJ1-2,CSARETRGRYF,TGCAGTGCTAGAGAAACCAGGGGGAGATACTTC
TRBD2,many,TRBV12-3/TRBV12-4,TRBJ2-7,CASSLTSGGYEQYF,TGTGCCAGCAGCTTGACTAGCGGGGGCTACGAGCAGTACTTC
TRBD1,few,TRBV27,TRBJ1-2,CASSLYTGTDNYGYTF,TGTGCCAGCAGTTTATACACCGGGACAGATAACTATGGCTACACCTTC
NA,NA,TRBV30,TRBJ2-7,CAWSRNSYEQYF,TGTGCCTGGAGTCGGAACTCCTACGAGCAGTACTTC
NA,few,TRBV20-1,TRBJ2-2,CSAPDPPTGGELFF,TGCAGTGCCCCGGACCCACCTACAGGCGGGGAGCTGTTTTTT
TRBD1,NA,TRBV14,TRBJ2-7,CASSERTGNGIGIPYEQYF,TGTGCCAGCAGCGAGAGGACAGGGAACGGGATAGGGATTCCCTACGAGCAGTACTTC
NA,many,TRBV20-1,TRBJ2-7,CSARVAATYEQYF,TGCAGTGCTAGAGTTGCAGCCACCTACGAGCAGTACTTC
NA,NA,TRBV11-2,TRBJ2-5,CASSLAAEGYQETQYF,TGTGCCAGCAGCTTAGCAGCGGAGGGGTACCAAGAGACCCAGTACTTC
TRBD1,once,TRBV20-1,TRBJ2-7,CSASDLDRGYAEQYF,TGCAGTGCTAGCGATCTGGACAGGGGTTACGCCGAGCAGTACTTC
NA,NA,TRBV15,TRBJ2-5,CATSRIRGPQYF,TGTGCCACCAGCAGAATTAGGGGACCCCAGTACTTC
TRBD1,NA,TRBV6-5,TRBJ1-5,CASRTTTGFYHQPQHF,TGTGCCAGCAGAACTACGACAGGGTTTTATCATCAGCCCCAGCATTTT
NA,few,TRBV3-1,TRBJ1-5,CASSHSSNQPQHF,TGTGCCAGCAGCCATTCTAGCAATCAGCCCCAGCATTTT
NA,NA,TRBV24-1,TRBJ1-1,CATSDRTTEAFF,TGTGCCACCAGTGACAGGACCACTGAAGCTTTCTTT
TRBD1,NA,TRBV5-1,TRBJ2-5,CASSSGTGEGTQYF,TGCGCCAGCAGCTCCGGAACAGGGGAAGGGACCCAGTACTTC
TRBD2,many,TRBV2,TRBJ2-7,CASSVGTSGDEQYF,TGTGCCAGCAGTGTCGGGACTAGCGGGGATGAGCAGTACTTC
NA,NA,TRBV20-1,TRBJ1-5,CSARDSQNQPQHF,TGCAGTGCTAGAGACAGCCAGAATCAGCCCCAGCATTTT
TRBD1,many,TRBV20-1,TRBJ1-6,CSTGGGSRNSPLHF,TGCAGCACAGGGGGGGGTTCGCGGAATTCACCCCTCCACTTT
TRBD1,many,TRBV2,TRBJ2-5,CASRRDREGAETQYF,TGTGCCAGCAGGAGGGACAGGGAGGGCGCAGAGACCCAGTACTTC
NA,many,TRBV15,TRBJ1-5,CATSIRGGFQPQHF,TGTGCCACCAGTATTCGGGGGGGCTTTCAGCCCCAGCATTTT
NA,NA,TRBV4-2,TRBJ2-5,CASSQDRRPGETQYF,TGTGCCAGCAGCCAAGATAGGCGCCCCGGAGAGACCCAGTACTTC
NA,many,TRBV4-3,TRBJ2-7,CASSQEGTPDYEQYF,TGCGCCAGCAGCCAAGAAGGGACCCCAGACTACGAGCAGTACTTC
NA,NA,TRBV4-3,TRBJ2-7,CASSQTRDKGTYEQYF,TGCGCCAGCAGCCAAACCCGGGACAAGGGAACCTACGAGCAGTACTTC
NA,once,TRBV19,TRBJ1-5,CASSPGGSEHF,TGTGCCAGTAGTCCCGGGGGCTCCGAGCATTTT
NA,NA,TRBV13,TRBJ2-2,CASSFVLRADGELFF,TGTGCCAGCAGCTTTGTTCTCAGGGCCGACGGGGAGCTGTTTTTT
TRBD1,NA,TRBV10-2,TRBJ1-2,CASSPDRADYTF,TGCGCCAGCAGTCCTGACAGGGCGGACTACACCTTC